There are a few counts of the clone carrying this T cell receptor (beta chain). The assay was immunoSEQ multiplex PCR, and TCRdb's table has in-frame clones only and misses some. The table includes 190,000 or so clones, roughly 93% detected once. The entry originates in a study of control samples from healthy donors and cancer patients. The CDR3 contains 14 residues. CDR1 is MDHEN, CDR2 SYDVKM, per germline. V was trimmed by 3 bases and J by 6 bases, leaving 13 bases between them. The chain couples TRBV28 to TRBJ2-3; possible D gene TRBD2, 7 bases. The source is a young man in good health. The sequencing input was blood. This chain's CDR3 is CASSFGGGRDTQYF. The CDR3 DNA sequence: TGTGCCAGCAGTTTTGGGGGGGGCAGGGATACGCAGTATTTT.